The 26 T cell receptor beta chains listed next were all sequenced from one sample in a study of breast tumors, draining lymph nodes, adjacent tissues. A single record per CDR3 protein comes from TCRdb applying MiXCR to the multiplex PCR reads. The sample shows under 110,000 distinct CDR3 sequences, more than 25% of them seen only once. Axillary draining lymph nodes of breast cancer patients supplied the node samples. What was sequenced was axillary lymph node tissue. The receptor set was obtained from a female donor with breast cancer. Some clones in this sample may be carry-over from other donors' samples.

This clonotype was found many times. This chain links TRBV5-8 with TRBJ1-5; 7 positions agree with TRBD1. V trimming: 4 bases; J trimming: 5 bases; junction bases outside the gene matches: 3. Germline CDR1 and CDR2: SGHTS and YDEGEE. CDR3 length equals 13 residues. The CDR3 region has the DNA TGTGCCAGCAGCCGACAGGGCTATCAGCCCCAGCATTTT. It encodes CASSRQGYQPQHF. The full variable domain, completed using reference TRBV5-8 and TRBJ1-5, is EAGVTQSPTHLIKTRGQQATLRCSPISGHTSVYWYQQALGLGLQFLLWYDEGEERNRGNFPPRFSGRQFPNYSSELNVNALELEDSALYLCASSRQGYQPQHFGDGTRLSIL.

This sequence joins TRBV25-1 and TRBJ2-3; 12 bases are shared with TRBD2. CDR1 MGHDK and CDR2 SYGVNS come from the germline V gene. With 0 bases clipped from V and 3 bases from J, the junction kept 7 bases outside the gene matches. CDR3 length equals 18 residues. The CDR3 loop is CASSEYGLAGGPTDTQYF. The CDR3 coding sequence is TGTGCCAGCAGTGAATATGGTCTAGCGGGAGGGCCGACAGATACGCAGTATTTT.

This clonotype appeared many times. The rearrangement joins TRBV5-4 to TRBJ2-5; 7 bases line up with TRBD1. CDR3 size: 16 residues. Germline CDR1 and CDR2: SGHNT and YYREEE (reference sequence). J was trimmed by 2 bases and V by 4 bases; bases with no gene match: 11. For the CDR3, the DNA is TGTGCCAGCAGCCGTTCCCGACAGACAGGGCAAGAGACCCAGTACTTC. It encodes CASSRSRQTGQETQYF.

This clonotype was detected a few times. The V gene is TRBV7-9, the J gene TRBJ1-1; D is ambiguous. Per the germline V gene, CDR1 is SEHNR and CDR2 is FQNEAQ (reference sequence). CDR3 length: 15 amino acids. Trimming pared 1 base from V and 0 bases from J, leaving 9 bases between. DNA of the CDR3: TGTGCCAGCAGCTTAGGGTTGATTCTGAACACTGAAGCTTTCTTT. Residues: CASSLGLILNTEAFF. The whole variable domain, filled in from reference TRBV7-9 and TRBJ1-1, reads DTGVSQNPRHKITKRGQNVTFRCDPISEHNRLYWYRQTLGQGPEFLTYFQNEAQLEKSRLLSDRFSAERPKGSFSTLEIQRTEQGDSAMYLCASSLGLILNTEAFFGQGTRLTVV.

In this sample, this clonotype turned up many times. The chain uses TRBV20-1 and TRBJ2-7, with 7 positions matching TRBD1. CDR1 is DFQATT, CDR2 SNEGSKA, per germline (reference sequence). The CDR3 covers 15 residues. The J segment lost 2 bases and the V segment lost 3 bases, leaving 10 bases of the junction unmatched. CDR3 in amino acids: CSASENRGEPYEQYF. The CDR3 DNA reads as TGCAGTGCTAGCGAAAACAGGGGCGAACCCTACGAGCAGTACTTC.

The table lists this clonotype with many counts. The CDR3 nucleotides are TGTGCCAGCAGCTTAGTCCCGAACGGGGAGCTGTTTTTT. Protein sequence: CASSLVPNGELFF. The J gene is TRBJ2-2, the V gene TRBV11-3; D is unresolved. The length of the CDR3 is 13 residues. Between the trimmed V and J ends, which lost 1 base and 7 bases, there was a span of 7 bases. Germline CDR1 is SGHNT and CDR2 is YENEEA.

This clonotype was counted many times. The CDR3: CASSFWTTGELFF. As DNA, the CDR3 is TGTGCCAGCAGTTTCTGGACCACCGGGGAGCTGTTTTTT. The chain combines TRBV28 with TRBJ2-2; D is ambiguous. V was trimmed by 3 bases and J by 4 bases, leaving 6 bases between them. The CDR3 contains 13 residues. Germline V lookup: CDR1 MDHEN, CDR2 SYDVKM.

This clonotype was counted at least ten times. CDR3 sequence (DNA): TGTGCCAGCAGCCAAGCTCGGGGTGGGGGTGATGAGCAGTTCTTC. This gives the protein CASSQARGGGDEQFF. This chain links TRBV4-2 with TRBJ2-1; D possibly matches TRBD1 or TRBD2 (5 bases each). The germline V gene has CDR1 LGHNA and CDR2 YNFKEQ. The V end lost 1 base, the J end lost 8 bases, and 15 bases lay between the germline ends. There are 15 residues in the CDR3.

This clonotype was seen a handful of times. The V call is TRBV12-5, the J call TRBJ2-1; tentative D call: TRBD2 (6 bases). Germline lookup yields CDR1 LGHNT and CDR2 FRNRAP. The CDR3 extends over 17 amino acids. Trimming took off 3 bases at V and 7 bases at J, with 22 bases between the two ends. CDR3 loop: CASGFVTELASYNEQFF. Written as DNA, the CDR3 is TGTGCTAGTGGTTTCGTAACGGAGCTAGCGTCTTATAATGAGCAGTTCTTC.

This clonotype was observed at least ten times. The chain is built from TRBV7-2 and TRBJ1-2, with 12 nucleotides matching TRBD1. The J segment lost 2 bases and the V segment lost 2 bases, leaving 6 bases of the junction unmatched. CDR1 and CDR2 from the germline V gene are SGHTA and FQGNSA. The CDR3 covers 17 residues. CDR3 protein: CASSLRPGQGANYGYTF. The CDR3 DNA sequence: TGTGCCAGCAGCTTACGACCGGGACAGGGGGCAAACTATGGCTACACCTTC. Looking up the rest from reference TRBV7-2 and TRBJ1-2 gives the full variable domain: GAGVSQSPSNKVTEKGKDVELRCDPISGHTALYWYRQSLGQGLEFLIYFQGNSAPDKSGLPSDRFSAERTGGSVSTLTIQRTQQEDSAVYLCASSLRPGQGANYGYTFGSGTRLTVV.

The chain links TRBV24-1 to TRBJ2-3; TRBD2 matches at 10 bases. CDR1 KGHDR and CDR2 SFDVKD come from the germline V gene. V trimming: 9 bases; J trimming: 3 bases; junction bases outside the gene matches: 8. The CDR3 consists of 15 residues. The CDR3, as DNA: TGTGCCACCCAAGCTACTAGCGGGATAACAGATACGCAGTATTTT. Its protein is CATQATSGITDTQYF.

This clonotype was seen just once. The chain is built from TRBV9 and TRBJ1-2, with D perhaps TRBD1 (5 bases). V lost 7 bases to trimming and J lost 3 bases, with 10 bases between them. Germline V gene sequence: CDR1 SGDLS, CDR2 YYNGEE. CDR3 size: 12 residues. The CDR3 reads CASFRGDYGYTF. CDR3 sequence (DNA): TGTGCCAGCTTTAGGGGTGACTATGGCTACACCTTC.

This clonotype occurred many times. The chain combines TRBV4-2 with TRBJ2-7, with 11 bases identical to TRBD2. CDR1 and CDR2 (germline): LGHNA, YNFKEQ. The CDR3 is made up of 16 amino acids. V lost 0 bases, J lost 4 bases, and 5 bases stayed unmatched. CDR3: CASSQDGTSGTYEQYF. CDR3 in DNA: TGTGCCAGCAGCCAAGATGGGACTAGCGGTACTTACGAGCAGTACTTC.

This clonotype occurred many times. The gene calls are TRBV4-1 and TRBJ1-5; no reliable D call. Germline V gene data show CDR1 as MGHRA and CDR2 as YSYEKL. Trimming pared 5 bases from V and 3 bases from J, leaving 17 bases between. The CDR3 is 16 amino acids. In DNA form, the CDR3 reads TGCGCCAGCAGCGAGCTGCCGAATTTTGACAATCAGCCCCAGCATTTT. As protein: CASSELPNFDNQPQHF.

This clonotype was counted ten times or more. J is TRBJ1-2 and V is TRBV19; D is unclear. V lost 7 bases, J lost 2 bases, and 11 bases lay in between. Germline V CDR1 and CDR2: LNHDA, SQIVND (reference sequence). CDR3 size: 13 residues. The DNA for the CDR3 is TGTGCCAGTAAGGGCCGAGTGAACTATGGCTACACCTTC. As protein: CASKGRVNYGYTF. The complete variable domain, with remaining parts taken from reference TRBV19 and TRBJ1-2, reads DGGITQSPKYLFRKEGQNVTLSCEQNLNHDAMYWYRQDPGQGLRLIYYSQIVNDFQKGDIAEGYSVSREKKESFPLTVTSAQKNPTAFYLCASKGRVNYGYTFGSGTRLTVV.

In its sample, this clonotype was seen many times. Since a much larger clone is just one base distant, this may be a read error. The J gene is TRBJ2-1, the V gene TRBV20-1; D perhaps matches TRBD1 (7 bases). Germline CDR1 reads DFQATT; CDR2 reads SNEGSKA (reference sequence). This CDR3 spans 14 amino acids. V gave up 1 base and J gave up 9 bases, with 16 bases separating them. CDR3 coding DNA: TGCAGTGCTAGAGTTCAGGGGGGCGGGACTGAGCAGTTCTTC. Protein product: CSARVQGGGTEQFF.

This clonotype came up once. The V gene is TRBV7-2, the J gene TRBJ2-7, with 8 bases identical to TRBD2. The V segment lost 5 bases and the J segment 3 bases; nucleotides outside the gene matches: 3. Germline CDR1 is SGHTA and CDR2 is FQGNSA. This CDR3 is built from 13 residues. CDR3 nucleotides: TGTGCCAGCAGCGCCCTAGCGGGCTACGAGCAGTACTTC. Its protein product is CASSALAGYEQYF.

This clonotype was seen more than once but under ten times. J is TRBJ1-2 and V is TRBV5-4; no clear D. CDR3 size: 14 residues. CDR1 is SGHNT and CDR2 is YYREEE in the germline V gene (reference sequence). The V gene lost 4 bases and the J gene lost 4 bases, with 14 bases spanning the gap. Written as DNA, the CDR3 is TGTGCCAGCAGCACCGGGTCAGCCCCCTATGGCTACACCTTC. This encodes CASSTGSAPYGYTF. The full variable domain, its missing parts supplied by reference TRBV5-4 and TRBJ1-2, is ETGVTQSPTHLIKTRGQQVTLRCSSQSGHNTVSWYQQALGQGPQFIFQYYREEENGRGNFPPRFSGLQFPNYSSELNVNALELDDSALYLCASSTGSAPYGYTFGSGTRLTVV.

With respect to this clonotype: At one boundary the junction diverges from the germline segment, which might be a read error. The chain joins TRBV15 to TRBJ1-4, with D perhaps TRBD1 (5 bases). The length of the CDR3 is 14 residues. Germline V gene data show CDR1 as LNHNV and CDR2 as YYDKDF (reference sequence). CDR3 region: CATSGVTLGGKLLF. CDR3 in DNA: TGTGCCACCAGCGGAGTGACCTTGGGGGGAAAACTGCTTTTT.

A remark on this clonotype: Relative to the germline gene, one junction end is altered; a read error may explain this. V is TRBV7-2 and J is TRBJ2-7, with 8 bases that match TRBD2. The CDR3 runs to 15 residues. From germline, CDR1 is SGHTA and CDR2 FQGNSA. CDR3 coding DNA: TGTGCCTGCAGCTTAGCTGCGGGGGGAGCCTACGAGCAGTACTTC. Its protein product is CACSLAAGGAYEQYF.

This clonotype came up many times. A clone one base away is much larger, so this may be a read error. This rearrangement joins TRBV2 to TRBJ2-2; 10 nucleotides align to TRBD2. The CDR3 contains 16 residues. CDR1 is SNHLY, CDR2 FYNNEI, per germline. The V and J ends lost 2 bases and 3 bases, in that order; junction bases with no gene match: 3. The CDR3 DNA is TGTGCCAGCAGTGAATCCCTAGCGGGAGACACCGGGGAGCTGTTTTTT. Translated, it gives CASSESLAGDTGELFF. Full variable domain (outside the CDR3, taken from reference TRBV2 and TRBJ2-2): EPEVTQTPSHQVTQMGQEVILRCVPISNHLYFYWYRQILGQKVEFLVSFYNNEISEKSEIFDDQFSVERPDGSNFTLKIRSTKLEDSAMYFCASSESLAGDTGELFFGEGSRLTVL.

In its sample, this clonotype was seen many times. The CDR3: CASSLDGYYGYTF. The DNA of the CDR3 is TGTGCCAGCAGTTTGGACGGATACTATGGCTACACCTTC. This rearrangement joins TRBV12-3 or TRBV12-4 to TRBJ1-2, with no clear D. V was trimmed by 3 bases and J by 3 bases, leaving 8 bases between them. This CDR3 is 13 amino acids long.

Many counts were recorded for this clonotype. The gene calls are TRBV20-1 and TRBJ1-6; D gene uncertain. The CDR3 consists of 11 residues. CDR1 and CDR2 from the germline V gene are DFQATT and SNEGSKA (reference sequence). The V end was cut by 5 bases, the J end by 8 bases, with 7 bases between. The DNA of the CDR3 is TGCAGTGCTCGGGAGGATTCACCCCTCCACTTT. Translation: CSAREDSPLHF.

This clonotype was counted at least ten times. CDR3 amino acids: CASSKFPGARSNQPQHF. CDR3 DNA sequence: TGTGCCAGTAGTAAGTTCCCCGGCGCGAGGAGCAATCAGCCCCAGCATTTT. The chain carries TRBV19 and TRBJ1-5; D call uncertain. V was cut by 4 bases and J by 1 base, with 17 bases left in between. There are 17 residues in the CDR3. Per germline, CDR1 LNHDA and CDR2 SQIVND (reference sequence).

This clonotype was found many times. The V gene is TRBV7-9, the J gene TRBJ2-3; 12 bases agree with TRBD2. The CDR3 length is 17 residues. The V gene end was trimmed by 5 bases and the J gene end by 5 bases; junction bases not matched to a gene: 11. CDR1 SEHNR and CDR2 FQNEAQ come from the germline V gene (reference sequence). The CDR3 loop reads CASSRTLILAGGDTQYF. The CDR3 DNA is TGTGCCAGCAGCCGAACGTTGATACTAGCGGGAGGAGATACGCAGTATTTT.

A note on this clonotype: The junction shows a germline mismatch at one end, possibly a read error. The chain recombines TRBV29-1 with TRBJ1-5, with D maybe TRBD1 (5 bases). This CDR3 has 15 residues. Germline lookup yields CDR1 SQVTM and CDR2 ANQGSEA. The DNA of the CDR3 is TGCAGCGTCTTTTACAGGCCCCCTAGCAATCAGACCCAGCATTTT. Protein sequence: CSVFYRPPSNQTQHF.